These 24 T cell receptor beta chains were all obtained from the same sample, sequenced in a study of post-analysis software for immune sequencing data. Study-level findings and limits: In patients, about five TRBV segments were more frequent than in controls, with TRBV5-6, TRBV5-1 and TRBV20-1 among them.

The library was made from cDNA and included unique molecular identifiers. Each CDR3 protein gets one entry after TCRdb re-called the PCR reads with MiXCR. The table shows over 250,000 distinct CDR3 sequences, with 36% occurring only once. No antigen has been assigned to these receptors. Sequencing was carried out using blood. The receptors shown here come from a girl aged 10 to 17 with multiple sclerosis.

The chain is built from TRBV2 and TRBJ2-1; TRBD2 might be the D (6 bases). This CDR3 has 14 residues. Trimming stripped 4 bases from V and 3 bases from J, with 10 bases between. From germline, CDR1 is SNHLY and CDR2 FYNNEI. CDR3 DNA: TGTGCCAGCAGTGTGGAGGGAGGCTACAATGAGCAGTTCTTC. Translating gives CASSVEGGYNEQFF.

The genes are TRBV3-1 and TRBJ1-1, with D perhaps TRBD1 (5 bases). The length of the CDR3 is 14 residues. Germline lookup yields CDR1 LGHDT and CDR2 YNNKEL (reference sequence). V lost 0 bases and J 4 bases, leaving 9 bases between the germline ends. CDR3 residues: CASSQDQRGTEAFF. The CDR3 region has the DNA TGTGCCAGCAGCCAAGATCAGAGGGGCACTGAAGCTTTCTTT. Full variable domain (remainder filled in from reference TRBV3-1 and TRBJ1-1): DTAVSQTPKYLVTQMGNDKSIKCEQNLGHDTMYWYKQDSKKFLKIMFSYNNKELIINETVPNRFSPKSPDKAHLNLHINSLELGDSAVYFCASSQDQRGTEAFFGQGTRLTVV.

In this sample, this clonotype turned up many times. The rearrangement uses TRBV9 and TRBJ2-5; 8 nucleotides agree with TRBD1. The CDR3 extends over 16 amino acids. Germline values: CDR1 SGDLS, CDR2 YYNGEE. The V and J ends lost 0 bases and 4 bases, in that order; junction bases with no gene match: 8. The CDR3 bases are TGTGCCAGCAGCGTAGAACCAGGGGGCAATCGAGAGACCCAGTACTTC. Translating gives CASSVEPGGNRETQYF.

This clonotype showed up just once. The V gene is TRBV11-2, the J gene TRBJ2-3; possible D gene TRBD1, 5 bases. The germline CDR1 and CDR2 sequences are SGHAT and FQNNGV. V lost 4 bases, J lost 5 bases, and 13 bases lay in between. The CDR3 has 14 amino acids. CDR3 nucleotides: TGTGCCAGCAGCTATAGCCCAGGGCTAGATACGCAGTATTTT. It is translated as CASSYSPGLDTQYF.

This clonotype was found many times. This rearrangement joins TRBV4-2 to TRBJ2-3, with D unresolved. Per the germline V gene, CDR1 is LGHNA and CDR2 is YNFKEQ. The CDR3 runs 13 residues. Trimming removed 1 base from V and 2 bases from J, with 4 bases in between. This CDR3 is CASSQVTTDTQYF. The CDR3 coding sequence is TGTGCCAGCAGCCAAGTAACCACAGATACGCAGTATTTT.

This clonotype was observed a few times. The CDR3 DNA reads TGCAGCGTTTCATTGACAGGGGCGCGAGAGACCCAGTACTTC. Protein sequence: CSVSLTGARETQYF. The genes are TRBV29-1 and TRBJ2-5; 8 bases match TRBD1. The CDR3 extends over 14 amino acids. Germline V lookup: CDR1 SQVTM, CDR2 ANQGSEA. The J segment lost 4 bases and the V segment lost 5 bases, leaving 9 bases of the junction unmatched.

The table lists this clonotype with a few counts. V is TRBV12-3 or TRBV12-4 and J is TRBJ1-5, with D perhaps TRBD1 (5 bases). The germline V and J ends were trimmed by 7 bases and 5 bases, with 18 bases remaining between them. This CDR3 region has 15 residues. CDR3 DNA: TGTGCCAGCACCCGAGGGAGGGGTGCGGATCAGCCCCAGCATTTT. Translation: CASTRGRGADQPQHF.

A remark on this clonotype: Possible read error: a much larger clone is one base away. The J gene is TRBJ1-2, the V gene TRBV29-1, with D perhaps TRBD1 (5 bases). This CDR3 region has 14 residues. The germline V and J ends were trimmed by 4 bases and 0 bases, with 12 bases remaining between them. The germline CDR1 and CDR2 sequences are SQVTM and ANQGSEA. The CDR3 DNA is TGCAGCGTTGGGGGACGTGCTCCTAACTATGGCTACACCTTC. Its translation: CSVGGRAPNYGYTF.

As for this clonotype: A single base separates this from a much larger clone, so it may be a read error. The rearrangement joins TRBV20-1 to TRBJ1-2; maybe TRBD1 (5 bases). The CDR3 spans 12 residues. Germline CDR1 DFQATT, CDR2 SNEGSKA (reference sequence). The CDR3: CSAPQGNCGYTF. CDR3 DNA sequence: TGCAGTGCTCCCCAGGGTAACTGTGGCTACACCTTC.

This clonotype was detected ten times or more. The rearrangement links TRBV4-1 to TRBJ1-2; TRBD1 might be the D (5 bases). The CDR3 length is 13 residues. Germline loops: CDR1 MGHRA, CDR2 YSYEKL. Trimming removed 1 base at V and 11 bases at J, with 14 bases between. The chain's CDR3 is CASSQGGRLGYTF. CDR3 nucleotide sequence: TGCGCCAGCAGCCAAGGGGGACGATTGGGGTACACCTTC.

This clonotype was recorded many times. The chain joins TRBV12-3 or TRBV12-4 to TRBJ1-5; D gene ambiguous. The CDR3 runs to 15 residues. V dropped 3 bases and J dropped 1 base, with 10 bases sitting between them. CDR3 DNA: TGTGCCAGCAGTTTGGGCTTAGGAAGCAATCAGCCCCAGCATTTT. Protein: CASSLGLGSNQPQHF.

This clonotype appeared many times. Written as DNA, the CDR3 is TGTGCCAGCAGTTTATTTGGAGCAGATACGCAGTATTTT. The encoded protein is CASSLFGADTQYF. This rearrangement joins TRBV27 to TRBJ2-3; D uncertain. Germline V lookup: CDR1 MNHEY, CDR2 SMNVEV (reference sequence). This CDR3 has 13 residues. Trimming removed 1 base at V and 4 bases at J, with 6 bases between.

This clonotype was seen ten or more times. V usage is TRBV5-1 and J usage is TRBJ2-5, with 7 bases aligning to TRBD1. The CDR3 is made up of 14 amino acids. With 7 bases clipped from V and 2 bases from J, the junction kept 8 bases outside the gene matches. Germline CDR1 and CDR2: SGHRS and YFSETQ. The CDR3 loop is CASSERGPQETQYF. CDR3 DNA: TGCGCCAGCTCCGAGAGGGGGCCGCAAGAGACCCAGTACTTC.

V and J are TRBV7-2 and TRBJ1-2; 9 positions agree with TRBD1. Germline CDR1 reads SGHTA; CDR2 reads FQGNSA. The V gene end was trimmed by 2 bases and the J gene end by 4 bases; junction bases not matched to a gene: 5. This CDR3 comprises 15 residues. CDR3: CASSLNRGLPYGYTF. The CDR3 region has the DNA TGTGCCAGCAGCTTAAACAGGGGGCTCCCCTATGGCTACACCTTC.

The J gene is TRBJ1-2, the V gene TRBV20-1, with 7 bases aligning to TRBD1. The V segment lost 2 bases and the J segment 6 bases; nucleotides outside the gene matches: 9. Germline V gives CDR1 DFQATT, CDR2 SNEGSKA (reference sequence). CDR3 length: 14 amino acids. The DNA of the CDR3 is TGCAGTGCTAGACAGACAGGGACGGAGAATGGCTACACCTTC. Protein product: CSARQTGTENGYTF.

This clonotype appeared a few times. The rearrangement uses TRBV29-1 and TRBJ1-1; no firm D call. The CDR3 is 12 amino acids. The V gene lost 7 bases and the J gene lost 1 base, with 10 bases spanning the gap. Germline CDR1 and CDR2: SQVTM and ANQGSEA. The CDR3 region has the DNA TGCAGCGCTGCGCTCGAGAACACTGAAGCTTTCTTT. Translating it yields CSAALENTEAFF.

In its sample, this clonotype was seen many times. This chain connects TRBV6-1 to TRBJ1-2; the D is unclear. Trimming pared 4 bases from V and 8 bases from J, leaving 23 bases between. CDR3 length: 16 residues. Germline CDR1 and CDR2: MNHNS and SASEGT. As DNA, the CDR3 is TGTGCCAGCAGTGTAACCCTCGAGACGACGGGAGTGGGCTACACCTTC. This gives the protein CASSVTLETTGVGYTF.

This CDR3 reads CASNPPGGRNIQYF. The CDR3 region has the DNA TGTGCCAGCAATCCTCCCGGGGGCAGAAACATTCAGTACTTC. The V call is TRBV12-3 or TRBV12-4, the J call TRBJ2-4, with D perhaps matching TRBD1 or TRBD2 (6 bases each). V lost 7 bases and J lost 6, with 16 bases in between. The CDR3 contains 14 residues.

This clonotype has more than one count but fewer than ten. The CDR3 nucleotides read TGCAGCGCCCGAACCAGGGGGGGGAACACTGAAGCTTTCTTT. Translating gives CSARTRGGNTEAFF. The J gene is TRBJ1-1, the V gene TRBV29-1, with TRBD1 matching 7 bases. This CDR3 region has 14 residues. V was clipped by 7 bases and J by 1 base; unmatched bases: 9. Germline V gene sequence: CDR1 SQVTM, CDR2 ANQGSEA.

V usage is TRBV28 and J usage is TRBJ1-1; TRBD1 is a possible D gene (5 bases). The CDR3 extends over 12 amino acids. V was cut by 6 bases and J by 4 bases, with 9 bases left in between. Germline CDR1 is MDHEN and CDR2 is SYDVKM. The CDR3 coding sequence is TGTGCCAGCAGATTGGGGGGCACTGAAGCTTTCTTT. It codes for CASRLGGTEAFF. The full variable domain, with the rest looked up from reference TRBV28 and TRBJ1-1, is DVKVTQSSRYLVKRTGEKVFLECVQDMDHENMFWYRQDPGLGLRLIYFSYDVKMKEKGDIPEGYSVSREKKERFSLILESASTNQTSMYLCASRLGGTEAFFGQGTRLTVV.

This clonotype was observed many times. V and J are TRBV7-9 and TRBJ2-5; TRBD2 matches at 8 bases. The germline CDR1 and CDR2 sequences are SEHNR and FQNEAQ (reference sequence). The J segment lost 0 bases and the V segment lost 0 bases, leaving 6 bases of the junction unmatched. CDR3 length: 17 amino acids. The CDR3 region has the DNA TGTGCCAGCAGCTTAGCCTCGGGGGGGATGTACCAAGAGACCCAGTACTTC. Translation: CASSLASGGMYQETQYF.

The chain carries TRBV4-1 and TRBJ1-1; no definite D call. The germline V gene has CDR1 MGHRA and CDR2 YSYEKL. The CDR3 is 14 amino acids. Trimming left V 4 bases short and J 1 base short, with 10 bases between. CDR3: CASSPRDQNTEAFF. CDR3 sequence (DNA): TGCGCCAGCAGCCCCCGCGATCAGAACACTGAAGCTTTCTTT.

Ten or more counts support this clonotype. The chain employs TRBV7-8 and TRBJ1-5; D uncertain. CDR3 length: 14 amino acids. Germline V gene lookup returns CDR1 SGHVS and CDR2 FQNEAQ. The V and J ends lost 6 bases and 0 bases respectively, with 9 bases between them. The DNA for the CDR3 is TGTGCCAGCAGATTGGGTTCTAGCAATCAGCCCCAGCATTTT. Translated, it gives CASRLGSSNQPQHF.

This clonotype was observed many times. The V call is TRBV2, the J call TRBJ1-2; D may be TRBD1 (5 bases). Per germline, CDR1 SNHLY and CDR2 FYNNEI. CDR3 length: 14 residues. V lost 0 bases, J lost 8 bases, and 13 bases lay in between. The CDR3 DNA reads as TGTGCCAGCAGTGAAGCTTTGACAGTTGGCGGCTACACCTTC. It translates to CASSEALTVGGYTF.